This T cell receptor beta chain was sequenced in a study of shared clonotypes between healthy human individuals. V was clipped by 5 bases and J by 4 bases; unmatched bases: 8. The CDR3 runs to 16 residues. Germline-derived CDR1 and CDR2 are SGHVS and FQNEAQ. Libraries were prepared by immunoSEQ multiplex PCR; TCRdb keeps only in-frame clonotypes and omits some of them. This sample yields almost 700,000 clones, of which about 90% are seen a single time; roughly 22% belongs to the top ten. CD8 cells regarded as naive lacked CD45RO, were positively chosen for CCR7, and omitted terminally differentiated effector memory CD45RA+ cells.

The clonotype originates from a man aged 30 to 39 in good health. The chain has TRBV7-8 and TRBJ2-1; 10 positions match TRBD2. Sequencing was performed on naive CD8+ T cells sorted from blood. The CDR3 nucleotides read TGTGCCAGCAGCCCTCCCCGACTAGCGGGTTACAATGAGCAGTTCTTC. As protein: CASSPPRLAGYNEQFF.